This T cell receptor (beta chain) was sequenced during a study of cytomegalovirus exposure and HLA in healthy donors. Worth noting for this clone: Its antigen remains unknown.

Study observations and caveats: Segments of the TCR beta V type were, in most cases, productive about 87% or about 30% of the time in an earlier analysis.

The study ran its PCR with 60 Vbeta and 13 Jbeta primers. Assay: immunoSEQ multiplex PCR; the TCRdb copy retains only in-frame clones and omits some. The table includes 150,000 to 200,000 clones, 84% detected once. Sample: PBMCs. This receptor was identified in a man younger than 35 in good health and CMV-seronegative.

The DNA for the CDR3 is TGTGCCAGCAGCCCCCCCAACAGAATCTATGGCTACACCTTC. The encoded protein is CASSPPNRIYGYTF. V and J are TRBV11-2 and TRBJ1-2; D not resolved. Trimming stripped 5 bases from V and 4 bases from J, with 14 bases between. CDR3 size: 14 residues. Germline loops: CDR1 SGHAT, CDR2 FQNNGV.